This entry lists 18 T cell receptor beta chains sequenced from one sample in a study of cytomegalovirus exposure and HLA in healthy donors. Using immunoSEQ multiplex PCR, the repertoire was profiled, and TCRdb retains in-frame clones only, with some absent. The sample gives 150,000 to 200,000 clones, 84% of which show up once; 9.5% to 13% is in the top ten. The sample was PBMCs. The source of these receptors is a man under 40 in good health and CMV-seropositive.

The CDR3 nucleotides are TGTGCCAGCTGCGTCGGGACAGGGTTTGCAGATACGCAGTATTTT. Translated: CASCVGTGFADTQYF. V usage is TRBV6-1 and J usage is TRBJ2-3; TRBD1 matches at 9 bases. CDR3 size: 15 residues. Losses at the gene ends were 8 bases for V and 4 bases for J; bases not matched to a gene: 10. The germline V gene has CDR1 MNHNS and CDR2 SASEGT.

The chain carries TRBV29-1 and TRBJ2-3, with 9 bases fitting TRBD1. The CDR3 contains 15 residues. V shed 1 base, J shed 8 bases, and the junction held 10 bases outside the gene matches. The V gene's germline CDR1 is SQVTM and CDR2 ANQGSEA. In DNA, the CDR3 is TGCAGCGTTGAAGGGGTAGGGACAGGGAGTGGTACGCAGTATTTT. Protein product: CSVEGVGTGSGTQYF.

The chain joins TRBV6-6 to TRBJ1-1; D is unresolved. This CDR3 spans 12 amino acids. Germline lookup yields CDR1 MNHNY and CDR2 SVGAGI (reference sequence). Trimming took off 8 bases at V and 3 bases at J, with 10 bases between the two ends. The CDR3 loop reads CASLKQDTEAFF. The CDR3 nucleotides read TGTGCCAGCCTTAAGCAGGACACTGAAGCTTTCTTT.

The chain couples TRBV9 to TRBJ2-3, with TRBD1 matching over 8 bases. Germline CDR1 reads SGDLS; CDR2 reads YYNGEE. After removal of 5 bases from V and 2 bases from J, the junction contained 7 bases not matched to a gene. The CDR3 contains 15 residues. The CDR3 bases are TGTGCCAGCAGACTTTCGGGACAGGACACAGATACGCAGTATTTT. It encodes CASRLSGQDTDTQYF.

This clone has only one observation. Here the CDR3 reads CASSFGQGGMGYTF. The CDR3 coding sequence is TGTGCCAGCAGCTTCGGACAGGGGGGAATGGGCTACACCTTC. The rearrangement uses TRBV5-4 and TRBJ1-2, with 10 bases lining up with TRBD1. The CDR3 length is 14 residues. CDR1 is SGHNT, CDR2 YYREEE, per germline (reference sequence). Losses at the gene ends were 2 bases for V and 8 bases for J; bases not matched to a gene: 6.

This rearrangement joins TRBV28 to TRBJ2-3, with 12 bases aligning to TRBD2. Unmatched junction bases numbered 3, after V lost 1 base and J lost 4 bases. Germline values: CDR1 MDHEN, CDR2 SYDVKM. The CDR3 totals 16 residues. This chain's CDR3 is CASSLSSGRVADTQYF. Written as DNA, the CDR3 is TGTGCCAGCAGTTTATCTAGCGGGAGGGTCGCAGATACGCAGTATTTT.

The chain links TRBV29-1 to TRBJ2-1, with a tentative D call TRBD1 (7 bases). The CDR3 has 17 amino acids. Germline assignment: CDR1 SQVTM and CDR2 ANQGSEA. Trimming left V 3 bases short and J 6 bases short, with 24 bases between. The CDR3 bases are TGCAGCGTTGATACTTACCCAGGGGGGCCGGTGGGCAATGAGCAGTTCTTC. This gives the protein CSVDTYPGGPVGNEQFF.

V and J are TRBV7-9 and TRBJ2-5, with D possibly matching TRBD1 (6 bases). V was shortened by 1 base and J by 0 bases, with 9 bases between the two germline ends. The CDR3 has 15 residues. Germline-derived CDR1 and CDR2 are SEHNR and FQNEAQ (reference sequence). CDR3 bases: TGTGCCAGCAGCTTAGGGGACACCCACCAAGAGACCCAGTACTTC. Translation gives CASSLGDTHQETQYF.

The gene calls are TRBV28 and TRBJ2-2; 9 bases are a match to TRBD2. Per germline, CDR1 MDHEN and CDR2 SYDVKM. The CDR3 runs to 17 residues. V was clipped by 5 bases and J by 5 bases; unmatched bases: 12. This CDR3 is CASSPPGGRGGTGELFF. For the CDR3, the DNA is TGTGCCAGCAGTCCCCCGGGCGGGAGGGGTGGTACCGGGGAGCTGTTTTTT.

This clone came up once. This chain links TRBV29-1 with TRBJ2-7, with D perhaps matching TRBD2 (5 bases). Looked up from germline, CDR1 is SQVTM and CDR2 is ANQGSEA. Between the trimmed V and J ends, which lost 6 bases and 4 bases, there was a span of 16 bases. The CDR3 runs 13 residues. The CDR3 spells CSVNMGSRYEQYF. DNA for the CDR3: TGCAGCGTAAATATGGGGAGCCGATACGAGCAGTACTTC.

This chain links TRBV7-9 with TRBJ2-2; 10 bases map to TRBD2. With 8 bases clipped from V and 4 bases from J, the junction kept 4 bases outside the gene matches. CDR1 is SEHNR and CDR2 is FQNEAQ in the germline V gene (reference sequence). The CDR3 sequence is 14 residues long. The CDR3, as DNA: TGTGCCAGCGGCCCTAGCGGGAGCACCGGGGAGCTGTTTTTT. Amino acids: CASGPSGSTGELFF.

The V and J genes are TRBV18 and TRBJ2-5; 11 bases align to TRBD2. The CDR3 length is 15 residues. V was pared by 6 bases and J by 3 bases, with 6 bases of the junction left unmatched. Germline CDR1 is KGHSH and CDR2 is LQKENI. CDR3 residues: CASSPRLAGKETQYF. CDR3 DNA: TGTGCCAGCTCCCCCCGACTAGCGGGGAAAGAGACCCAGTACTTC.

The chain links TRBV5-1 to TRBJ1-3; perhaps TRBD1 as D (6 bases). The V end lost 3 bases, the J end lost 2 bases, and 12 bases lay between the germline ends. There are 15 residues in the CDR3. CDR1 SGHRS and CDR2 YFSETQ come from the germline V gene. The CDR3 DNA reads TGCGCCAGCAGCTCACAGGGTTATACTGGAAACACCATATATTTT. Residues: CASSSQGYTGNTIYF.

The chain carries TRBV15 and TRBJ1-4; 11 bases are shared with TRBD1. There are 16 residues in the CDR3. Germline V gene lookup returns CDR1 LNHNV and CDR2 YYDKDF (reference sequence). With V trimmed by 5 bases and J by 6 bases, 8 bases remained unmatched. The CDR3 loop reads CATSPDRGRKYEKLFF. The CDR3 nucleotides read TGTGCCACCAGCCCGGACAGGGGGCGTAAATATGAAAAACTGTTTTTT.

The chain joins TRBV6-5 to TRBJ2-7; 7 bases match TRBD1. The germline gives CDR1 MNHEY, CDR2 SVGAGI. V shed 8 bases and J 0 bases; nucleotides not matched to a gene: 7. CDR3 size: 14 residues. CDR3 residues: CASEGQASSYEQYF. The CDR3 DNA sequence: TGTGCCAGCGAAGGACAGGCCAGCTCCTACGAGCAGTACTTC.

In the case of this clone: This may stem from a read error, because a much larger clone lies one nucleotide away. CDR3 loop: CSVQTGDGGEAFF. CDR3 in DNA: TGCAGCGTTCAGACAGGGGACGGTGGAGAGGCTTTCTTT. The chain carries TRBV29-1 and TRBJ1-1; 8 nucleotides align to TRBD1. Germline V gene sequence: CDR1 SQVTM, CDR2 ANQGSEA. V dropped 5 bases and J dropped 11; count of bases not matched to a gene: 13. There are 13 residues in the CDR3.

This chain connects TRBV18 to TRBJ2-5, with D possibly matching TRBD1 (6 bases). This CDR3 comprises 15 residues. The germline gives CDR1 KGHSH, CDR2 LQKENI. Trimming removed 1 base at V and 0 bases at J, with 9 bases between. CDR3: CASSPLPGDQETQYF. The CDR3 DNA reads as TGTGCCAGCTCACCACTCCCAGGGGACCAAGAGACCCAGTACTTC.

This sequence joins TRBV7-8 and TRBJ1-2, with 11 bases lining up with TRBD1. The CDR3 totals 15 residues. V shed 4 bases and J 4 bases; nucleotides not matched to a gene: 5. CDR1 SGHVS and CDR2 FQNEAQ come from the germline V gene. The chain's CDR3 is CASSWGQGDRYGYTF. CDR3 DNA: TGTGCCAGCAGCTGGGGACAGGGGGATCGCTATGGCTACACCTTC.